A selection of T cell receptor beta chains follows, all from one sample in a study of blood T cell repertoires in COVID-19. Sequencing was performed with immunoSEQ multiplex PCR; in TCRdb, only in-frame clones are kept and a portion is missing. The sample lists more than 110,000 clones; more than 60% were seen once. Sequencing was carried out using peripheral blood. Every receptor here comes from a woman aged 50 to 65 with active or convalescent COVID-19. Both conserved end residues are part of each CDR3. A D gene is named only where the DNA matches it firmly. Part of the rows lack a size; the others show once, few, many or a class for expanded clones.

J gene	clone size	V gene	D gene	CDR3 DNA	CDR3 protein
TRBJ1-1	-	TRBV7-2	TRBD1	TGTGCCAGCCTTCCACGACAGGGGGCGAATACTGAAGCTTTCTTT	CASLPRQGANTEAFF
TRBJ1-2	-	TRBV25-1	-	TGTGCCAGCAGCGCAGGGGATAACTATGGCTACACCTTC	CASSAGDNYGYTF
TRBJ1-1	few	TRBV5-1	TRBD1	TGCGCCAGCAGCGGGAGACAGGGGCTTGAAGCTTTCTTT	CASSGRQGLEAFF
TRBJ1-4	-	TRBV30	-	TGTGCCTGGTTCGGGAAGGGTGCGGGTAATGAAAAACTGTTTTTT	CAWFGKGAGNEKLFF
TRBJ2-5	-	TRBV7-8	-	TGTGCCAGCAGCTTAGGGCAGAGTCTAGCCCCAGAGACCCAGTACTTC	CASSLGQSLAPETQYF
TRBJ1-1	-	TRBV11-1	-	TGTGCCAGCAGCTTGGAGATGAACACTGAAGCTTTCTTT	CASSLEMNTEAFF
TRBJ1-1	-	TRBV4-2	TRBD1	TGTGCCAGCAGCCAAGATAGCAGACAGGGCCTGAACACTGAAGCTTTCTTT	CASSQDSRQGLNTEAFF
TRBJ2-3	once	TRBV9	-	TGTGCCAGCAGCGTATATGCGGGGGCCAGCACAGATACGCAGTATTTT	CASSVYAGASTDTQYF
TRBJ1-5	-	TRBV6-2/TRBV6-3	TRBD1	TGTGCCAGCAGCCTCGGGACAGGGGGCTTCAATAGCAATCAGCCCCAGCATTTT	CASSLGTGGFNSNQPQHF
TRBJ1-5	-	TRBV7-2	TRBD1	TGTGCCAGCAGCCTAGCCCGGACAGGGGGAAGTCAGCCCCAGCATTTT	CASSLARTGGSQPQHF
TRBJ2-3	few	TRBV19	TRBD2	TGTGCCAGTAACTCCCGCGGGGGGTTCACAGATACGCAGTATTTT	CASNSRGGFTDTQYF
TRBJ1-2	-	TRBV29-1	-	TGCAGCGCCTTACTCGGACACTCCTATGGCTACACCTTC	CSALLGHSYGYTF
TRBJ2-6	-	TRBV19	-	TGTGCCAGTAGTATAGTGGGGGCCCTAAGGTCTGGGGCCAACGTCCTGACTTTC	CASSIVGALRSGANVLTF
TRBJ2-1	-	TRBV11-2	TRBD2	TGTGCCAGCAGCTTAGTGGCGGGGGGCCAATATGAGCAGTTCTTC	CASSLVAGGQYEQFF
TRBJ2-3	-	TRBV18	TRBD2	TGTGCCAGCTCACCACCGGGAGGGGCGAAGGCAGATACGCAGTATTTT	CASSPPGGAKADTQYF
TRBJ1-5	-	TRBV19	TRBD1	TGTGCCAGTAGGGGGGACAGGGTTAGCAATCAGCCCCAGCATTTT	CASRGDRVSNQPQHF
TRBJ2-1	-	TRBV28	-	TGTGCCAGCAGTTCCCCCGGGGAGCGGGCCTACAATGAGCAGTTCTTC	CASSSPGERAYNEQFF